The 17 T cell receptor beta chains reported below all come from one sample, sequenced in a study of blood T cell repertoires in COVID-19. TCRdb keeps only in-frame clones here, not all; method: immunoSEQ multiplex PCR. This repertoire shows fewer than 300,000 clones, more than 80% found once; its top ten account for around 1.1%. Sequencing used PBMCs or T cells enriched from blood (not recorded which). These receptors came from a young woman who had recovered from COVID-19.

V usage is TRBV7-9 and J usage is TRBJ2-5, with TRBD1 matching 7 bases. The V gene end was trimmed by 5 bases and the J gene end by 5 bases; junction bases not matched to a gene: 11. The CDR3 runs to 15 residues. Germline-derived CDR1 and CDR2 are SEHNR and FQNEAQ (reference sequence). The CDR3 DNA reads TGTGCCAGCAGCCCCGGGGATACAGGGGTGGAGACCCAGTACTTC. Its translation is CASSPGDTGVETQYF.

This chain links TRBV30 with TRBJ2-7; 16 bases are shared with TRBD2. The J segment lost 0 bases and the V segment lost 2 bases, leaving 4 bases of the junction unmatched. CDR3 length: 17 residues. Germline loops: CDR1 GTSNPN, CDR2 SVGIG (reference sequence). DNA of the CDR3: TGTGCCTGGAGTCCGGGACTAGCGGGAGGGCCCTCCTACGAGCAGTACTTC. Translating gives CAWSPGLAGGPSYEQYF.

V is TRBV7-9 and J is TRBJ2-1; 10 nucleotides agree with TRBD2. CDR1 and CDR2 from the germline V gene are SEHNR and FQNEAQ (reference sequence). J lost 4 bases, V lost 5 bases, and 8 bases had no gene match. The CDR3 contains 16 residues. The CDR3 here is CASSKREGLMYNEQFF. The CDR3 DNA reads as TGTGCCAGCAGCAAGCGGGAGGGCCTTATGTACAATGAGCAGTTCTTC.

The chain has TRBV19 and TRBJ2-7, with 8 bases fitting TRBD2. The CDR3 spans 15 residues. Trimming at V came to 5 bases and at J to 3 bases, leaving 9 bases not matched to a gene. Germline assignment: CDR1 LNHDA and CDR2 SQIVND (reference sequence). Here the CDR3 reads CASSSTGTRFYEQYF. As DNA, the CDR3 is TGTGCCAGTAGTTCTACCGGGACTAGATTCTACGAGCAGTACTTC.

This chain connects TRBV28 to TRBJ2-7; 9 positions match TRBD1. Losses at the gene ends were 3 bases for V and 3 bases for J; bases not matched to a gene: 6. The CDR3 spans 15 residues. Germline V CDR1 and CDR2: MDHEN, SYDVKM. CDR3 residues: CASSLGTGFYYEQYF. The CDR3 DNA sequence: TGTGCCAGCAGTTTGGGGACAGGGTTCTACTACGAGCAGTACTTC.

The genes are TRBV2 and TRBJ2-3; D is ambiguous. V was cut by 4 bases and J by 4 bases, with 3 bases left in between. This CDR3 is built from 11 residues. Germline V gene sequence: CDR1 SNHLY, CDR2 FYNNEI. CDR3 in amino acids: CASSASDTQYF. Here the CDR3 DNA reads TGTGCCAGCAGTGCTTCAGATACGCAGTATTTT.

The rearrangement links TRBV2 to TRBJ2-2; D ambiguous. The CDR3 runs 15 residues. Trimming pared 7 bases from V and 3 bases from J, leaving 15 bases between. From germline, CDR1 is SNHLY and CDR2 FYNNEI. The CDR3 nucleotides read TGTGCCAGCATTGCATATGACCTAGACACCGGGGAGCTGTTTTTT. This encodes CASIAYDLDTGELFF.

The gene calls are TRBV5-1 and TRBJ2-1; 7 positions match TRBD1. This CDR3 contains 14 residues. The ends lost 4 bases at V and 4 bases at J; junction bases unmatched: 5. Germline V gene sequence: CDR1 SGHRS, CDR2 YFSETQ. The CDR3 loop is CASSRRDSYNEQFF. The CDR3 bases are TGCGCCAGCAGCCGCCGGGACAGTTACAATGAGCAGTTCTTC.

This chain links TRBV13 with TRBJ1-4; the match to TRBD1 covers 7 bases. J lost 7 bases, V lost 4 bases, and 6 bases had no gene match. The V gene's germline CDR1 is PRHDT and CDR2 FYEKMQ (reference sequence). CDR3 size: 14 residues. The CDR3 nucleotides read TGTGCCAGCAGCTCCGGGACAGCGCCTGAAAAACTGTTTTTT. Protein product: CASSSGTAPEKLFF.

V usage is TRBV28 and J usage is TRBJ1-5, with 7 nucleotides matching TRBD1. CDR3 length: 15 amino acids. The germline gives CDR1 MDHEN, CDR2 SYDVKM. J was trimmed by 5 bases and V by 2 bases; bases with no gene match: 6. Written as DNA, the CDR3 is TGTGCCAGCAGTTTAACGACAGGGTCTGATCAGCCCCAGCATTTT. It yields the protein CASSLTTGSDQPQHF.

This chain joins TRBV5-5 and TRBJ2-7; D gene uncertain. CDR1 and CDR2 (germline): SGHKS, YYEKEE (reference sequence). V lost 0 bases to trimming and J lost 3 bases, with 10 bases between them. There are 14 residues in the CDR3. The chain's CDR3 is CASSLATQNYEQYF. CDR3 bases: TGTGCCAGCAGCTTGGCCACACAGAACTACGAGCAGTACTTC. The full variable domain, rest sourced from reference TRBV5-5 and TRBJ2-7, is DAGVTQSPTHLIKTRGQQVTLRCSPISGHKSVSWYQQVLGQGPQFIFQYYEKEERGRGNFPDRFSARQFPNYSSELNVNALLLGDSALYLCASSLATQNYEQYFGPGTRLTVT.

The chain couples TRBV18 to TRBJ2-7; 13 bases map to TRBD2. V was pared by 3 bases and J by 4 bases, with 9 bases of the junction left unmatched. CDR1 is KGHSH and CDR2 is LQKENI in the germline V gene. The CDR3 sequence is 17 residues long. The DNA of the CDR3 is TGTGCCAGCTCACCTTGGACTAGCGGGAGTCGCAAGTACGAGCAGTACTTC. This translates into CASSPWTSGSRKYEQYF.

The chain links TRBV11-2 to TRBJ1-2; possible D gene TRBD1, 6 bases. The CDR3 totals 14 residues. Germline values: CDR1 SGHAT, CDR2 FQNNGV. V dropped 5 bases and J dropped 1 base, with 11 bases sitting between them. CDR3 DNA sequence: TGTGCCAGCAGCCTAACAGGGATTAACTATGGCTACACCTTC. Translation gives CASSLTGINYGYTF. The full variable domain, completed using reference TRBV11-2 and TRBJ1-2, is EAGVAQSPRYKIIEKRQSVAFWCNPISGHATLYWYQQILGQGPKLLIQFQNNGVVDDSQLPKDRFSAERLKGVDSTLKIQPAKLEDSAVYLCASSLTGINYGYTFGSGTRLTVV.

CDR3 sequence: CASSSGTLGYTF. The CDR3, as DNA: TGTGCCAGCAGCAGCGGGACCCTGGGCTACACCTTC. The rearrangement links TRBV5-6 to TRBJ1-2, with a weak D call TRBD1 (5 bases). V was shortened by 4 bases and J by 8 bases, with 12 bases between the two germline ends. CDR3 length equals 12 residues. Germline-derived CDR1 and CDR2 are SGHDT and YYEEEE.

This sequence joins TRBV27 and TRBJ2-5; D gene unclear. Looked up from germline, CDR1 is MNHEY and CDR2 is SMNVEV (reference sequence). Trimming left V 3 bases short and J 5 bases short, with 13 bases between. The CDR3 loop spans 14 amino acids. In DNA form, the CDR3 reads TGTGCCAGCAGTTTCAGCCGTTTGCGGGAGACCCAGTACTTC. Protein sequence: CASSFSRLRETQYF.

J is TRBJ2-2 and V is TRBV28; possibly TRBD1 for D (5 bases). The CDR3 is 13 residues long. Germline V gene lookup returns CDR1 MDHEN and CDR2 SYDVKM. V was trimmed by 7 bases and J by 1 base, leaving 7 bases between them. CDR3 amino acids: CASIDRNTGELFF. The CDR3 coding sequence is TGTGCCAGCATAGACAGGAACACCGGGGAGCTGTTTTTT.

About this clone: At one of its ends the junction is not consistent with the germline gene, which may arise from a read error. The gene calls are TRBV7-2 and TRBJ1-4; D might be TRBD1 (5 bases). This CDR3 is 13 amino acids long. Germline V gene data show CDR1 as SGHTA and CDR2 as FQGNSA. CDR3 region: CASSLARESSREF. In nucleotides, the CDR3 is TGTGCCAGCAGCTTAGCCAGGGAGTCGAGCCGGGAGTTT.